This T cell receptor beta chain was profiled in a study of OX40 agonist ivuxolimab in advanced cancers. Study-wide background: Three patients showed partial responses: one hepatocellular carcinoma and two cutaneous melanoma cases. Overall study results and limits: On average, a greater number of expanded clones characterised CD8+ T cells relative to CD4+.

About this clone: Its specificity is unknown.

The CDR3 covers 14 residues. V dropped 5 bases and J dropped 5 bases, with 15 bases sitting between them. CDR1 is SEHNR and CDR2 is FQNEAQ in the germline V gene (reference sequence). Using immunoSEQ multiplex PCR, the repertoire was profiled, and TCRdb retains in-frame clones only, with some absent. Of approximately 60,000 clones listed, around 90% are singletons. The cohort excluded patients with autoimmune disease history or systemic immunosuppression. The source was CD4+ or CD8+ T cells sorted from blood, collected in a trial of the OX40 agonist ivuxolimab. This TCR was recovered from an adult with an advanced solid tumor such as melanoma, head and neck, liver or kidney cancer. This chain joins TRBV7-9 and TRBJ2-5; D is perhaps TRBD1 (5 bases). CDR3 protein: CASSGQGFEETQYF. The CDR3 bases are TGTGCCAGCAGCGGGCAGGGTTTCGAGGAGACCCAGTACTTC.